Each of the 14 T cell receptor beta chains below was sequenced from the same sample in a study of cytomegalovirus exposure and HLA in healthy donors. The PCR employed 60 Vbeta primers together with 13 Jbeta primers. The table came from immunoSEQ multiplex PCR; TCRdb's copy has only in-frame clones and leaves some out. The specimen's table records under 70,000 clones. The source material was PBMCs. The source is a man in his fifties in good health and CMV-seropositive.

CDR3 residues: CASSLGTSGYYEQYF. CDR3 sequence (DNA): TGTGCCAGCAGCTTAGGAACTAGCGGTTACTACGAGCAGTACTTC. The chain combines TRBV7-9 with TRBJ2-7, with TRBD2 identical over 8 bases. V was pared by 1 base and J by 3 bases, with 5 bases of the junction left unmatched. Looked up from germline, CDR1 is SEHNR and CDR2 is FQNEAQ (reference sequence). The CDR3 loop spans 15 amino acids.

This chain links TRBV6-1 with TRBJ1-2; 11 bases agree with TRBD1. The CDR3 has 15 residues. Trimming cost V 5 bases and J 4 bases; bases outside gene matches: 6. Germline CDR1 MNHNS, CDR2 SASEGT. The CDR3 region has the DNA TGTGCCAGCAGTTCCGGGACAGGGGGTTCCTATGGCTACACCTTC. It specifies CASSSGTGGSYGYTF.

This sequence joins TRBV18 and TRBJ1-6; no clear D. V was trimmed by 2 bases and J by 7 bases, leaving 6 bases between them. The CDR3 length is 13 residues. Per germline, CDR1 KGHSH and CDR2 LQKENI. This chain's CDR3 is CASSPGSNSPLHF. The CDR3 region has the DNA TGTGCCAGCTCACCAGGGAGCAATTCACCCCTCCACTTT.

The genes are TRBV19 and TRBJ1-2, with D tentatively TRBD1 (5 bases). Germline loops: CDR1 LNHDA, CDR2 SQIVND (reference sequence). The germline V and J ends were trimmed by 3 bases and 8 bases, with 13 bases remaining between them. This CDR3 has 13 residues. DNA of the CDR3: TGTGCCAGTAGTATGCAAGGGGCGCGAGGCTACACCTTC. Translated: CASSMQGARGYTF.

J is TRBJ1-2 and V is TRBV2; TRBD1 agrees at 7 bases. The CDR3 totals 12 residues. J gave up 8 bases and V 6 bases, and 6 bases lay outside the gene matches. Germline V gene lookup returns CDR1 SNHLY and CDR2 FYNNEI. CDR3 loop: CASSETGYGYTF. CDR3 in DNA: TGTGCCAGCAGCGAGACAGGGTACGGCTACACCTTC.

This sequence joins TRBV5-1 and TRBJ1-1, with D possibly being TRBD1 (5 bases). The CDR3 is made up of 13 amino acids. V dropped 4 bases and J dropped 3 bases, with 10 bases sitting between them. Looked up from germline, CDR1 is SGHRS and CDR2 is YFSETQ. This chain's CDR3 is CASSDSPDTEAFF. The CDR3 DNA reads as TGCGCCAGCAGCGACAGCCCGGACACTGAAGCTTTCTTT.

The gene calls are TRBV30 and TRBJ1-2; D is undetermined. This CDR3 spans 12 amino acids. In germline, CDR1 is GTSNPN, CDR2 SVGIG (reference sequence). Deletions cut 4 bases from V and 5 bases from J, with 11 bases between. DNA of the CDR3: TGTGCCTGGAATTCGGGGTATTATGGCTACACCTTC. This codes for CAWNSGYYGYTF.

The chain employs TRBV28 and TRBJ2-2; TRBD1 is a possible D gene (5 bases). The ends were cut back, 8 bases at V and 6 bases at J, with 13 bases in the middle. CDR3 size: 13 residues. Germline CDR1 and CDR2: MDHEN and SYDVKM. The CDR3 DNA reads as TGTGCCAGCGAACCCAGGGCGGCCGGGGAGCTGTTTTTT. Its protein is CASEPRAAGELFF. The full variable domain, with the rest looked up from reference TRBV28 and TRBJ2-2, is DVKVTQSSRYLVKRTGEKVFLECVQDMDHENMFWYRQDPGLGLRLIYFSYDVKMKEKGDIPEGYSVSREKKERFSLILESASTNQTSMYLCASEPRAAGELFFGEGSRLTVL.

This sequence joins TRBV5-1 and TRBJ1-2; D is unclear. V lost 3 bases and J lost 7, with 16 bases in between. CDR3 size: 14 residues. The germline gives CDR1 SGHRS, CDR2 YFSETQ. CDR3 sequence reads: CASSSEEHWSGYTF. The DNA of the CDR3 is TGCGCCAGCAGCTCGGAAGAACATTGGAGTGGCTACACCTTC.

The V and J genes are TRBV9 and TRBJ2-7; a weak D match, TRBD1 (6 bases). CDR3 size: 15 residues. The V gene's germline CDR1 is SGDLS and CDR2 YYNGEE. Deletions cut 5 bases from V and 6 bases from J, with 21 bases between. The chain's CDR3 is CASSESGVPVSEQYF. The CDR3 bases are TGTGCCAGCAGTGAGTCAGGGGTACCGGTCTCCGAGCAGTACTTC.

The chain has TRBV25-1 and TRBJ2-1, with D perhaps TRBD1 (5 bases). V dropped 8 bases and J dropped 8 bases, with 13 bases sitting between them. The CDR3 has 12 amino acids. Germline V gene data show CDR1 as MGHDK and CDR2 as SYGVNS. The CDR3 protein is CASGKTVDEQFF. CDR3 in DNA: TGTGCCAGCGGAAAGACAGTCGATGAGCAGTTCTTC.

The rearrangement uses TRBV23-1 and TRBJ2-5; D remains unclear. TRBV23-1 is an ORF for which the function is uncertain. CDR3 length: 13 residues. Trimming removed 11 bases at V and 0 bases at J, with 13 bases between. The CDR3 bases are TGCGCCCCTACCCTGGTTTACCAAGAGACCCAGTACTTC. It is translated as CAPTLVYQETQYF.

This rearrangement joins TRBV27 to TRBJ2-3, with D hard to call. This CDR3 is 13 amino acids long. V was pared by 0 bases and J by 9 bases, with 10 bases between. CDR1 MNHEY and CDR2 SMNVEV come from the germline V gene (reference sequence). The CDR3 here is CASSLSSVHTQYF. CDR3 nucleotide sequence: TGTGCCAGCAGTTTATCATCAGTACACACGCAGTATTTT.

V gene TRBV5-4 combines with J gene TRBJ1-3; D may be TRBD1 (6 bases). This CDR3 spans 15 amino acids. CDR1 is SGHNT and CDR2 is YYREEE in the germline V gene (reference sequence). Between the trimmed V and J ends, which lost 4 bases and 4 bases, there was a span of 15 bases. The CDR3 loop is CASSLGDIIGNTIYF. The CDR3 DNA is TGTGCCAGCAGCCTAGGGGACATCATCGGAAACACCATATATTTT.